What follows are 14 T cell receptor beta chains derived from one specimen sequenced in a study of cytomegalovirus exposure and HLA in healthy donors (dated by TCRdb to the late 2010s). Library preparation employed the immunoSEQ multiplex PCR assay. For the multiplex PCR, a mixture combining 60 forward primers for TCR Vbeta segments and 13 reverse primers for TCR Jbeta segments was used. TCRdb took over this immuneACCESS table, retaining in-frame rearrangements with V and J assigned. Such tables are incomplete; in checked studies, under half of the missing clones stem from an unresolved V gene, and the remainder is unexplained. In all, the sample holds some 150,000 clones, and about 80% of those were seen once. Under 4.5% of the sample is in the top ten clones. The source material was PBMCs. These TCRs come from a man aged 35 to 55 in good health and CMV-seropositive.

J is TRBJ2-7 and V is TRBV5-1; D might be TRBD1 (5 bases). The V end lost 0 bases, the J end lost 7 bases, and 14 bases lay between the germline ends. The CDR3 is 14 residues long. Germline loops: CDR1 SGHRS, CDR2 YFSETQ. This CDR3 reads CASSLVLGEGEQYF. For the CDR3, the DNA is TGCGCCAGCAGCTTGGTCCTAGGGGAAGGAGAGCAGTACTTC.

The V and J genes are TRBV30 and TRBJ2-1; the match to TRBD1 covers 10 bases. The CDR3 totals 15 residues. V gave up 3 bases and J gave up 4 bases; unmatched junction bases: 6. Germline-derived CDR1 and CDR2 are GTSNPN and SVGIG (reference sequence). In nucleotides, the CDR3 is TGTGCCTGGAGCGCAGACAGGGGGCTTTACAATGAGCAGTTCTTC. Translation: CAWSADRGLYNEQFF.

J is TRBJ2-5 and V is TRBV5-1; TRBD1 matches 9 bases. Losses at the gene ends were 0 bases for V and 4 bases for J; bases not matched to a gene: 1. CDR1 and CDR2 (germline): SGHRS, YFSETQ. The CDR3 length is 14 residues. The CDR3 DNA reads TGCGCCAGCAGCTTGGAGGGACAGGGAGAGACCCAGTACTTC. This codes for CASSLEGQGETQYF. Full variable domain (remainder filled in from reference TRBV5-1 and TRBJ2-5): KAGVTQTPRYLIKTRGQQVTLSCSPISGHRSVSWYQQTPGQGLQFLFEYFSETQRNKGNFPGRFSGRQFSNSRSEMNVSTLELGDSALYLCASSLEGQGETQYFGPGTRLLVL.

V usage is TRBV5-1 and J usage is TRBJ2-7, with 13 bases fitting TRBD2. Germline CDR1 is SGHRS and CDR2 is YFSETQ. The CDR3 runs 14 residues. V trimming: 4 bases; J trimming: 6 bases; junction bases outside the gene matches: 4. The CDR3 loop is CASSPRTSGSEQYF. As DNA, the CDR3 is TGCGCCAGCAGCCCCCGGACTAGCGGGAGCGAGCAGTACTTC.

The chain recombines TRBV7-8 with TRBJ2-3; D possibly corresponds to TRBD1 (6 bases). The CDR3 is 14 residues long. V was clipped by 2 bases and J by 10 bases, with 16 bases between them. Germline CDR1 SGHVS, CDR2 FQNEAQ. The chain's CDR3 is CASSLRGGPQPQYF. Here the CDR3 DNA reads TGTGCCAGCAGCTTAAGAGGGGGTCCCCAACCGCAGTATTTT.

V usage is TRBV18 and J usage is TRBJ2-7, with TRBD1 identical over 7 bases. V shed 4 bases and J 4 bases; nucleotides not matched to a gene: 13. The CDR3 has 16 residues. The germline V gene has CDR1 KGHSH and CDR2 LQKENI. The CDR3 sequence is CASSRGRQGLTYEQYF. In DNA form, the CDR3 reads TGTGCCAGCTCACGGGGCCGACAGGGATTAACATACGAGCAGTACTTC.

V gene TRBV7-2 combines with J gene TRBJ1-2; 9 bases are a match to TRBD1. The CDR3 spans 16 residues. V shed 2 bases and J 5 bases; nucleotides not matched to a gene: 9. The germline CDR1 and CDR2 sequences are SGHTA and FQGNSA. The CDR3 reads CASSLTTGGIIYGYTF. Here the CDR3 DNA reads TGTGCCAGCAGCTTAACGACAGGGGGAATAATTTATGGCTACACCTTC.

CDR3 nucleotide sequence: TGCGCCAGCAGCTTGGGACAGGGGTCGAACACTGAAGCTTTCTTT. It is translated as CASSLGQGSNTEAFF. The chain combines TRBV5-1 with TRBJ1-1, with 8 bases fitting TRBD1. Germline V lookup: CDR1 SGHRS, CDR2 YFSETQ. The CDR3 sequence is 15 residues long. V shed 0 bases, J shed 1 base, and the junction held 2 bases outside the gene matches.

V usage is TRBV18 and J usage is TRBJ2-7, with 7 bases matching TRBD2. Germline CDR1 is KGHSH and CDR2 is LQKENI. The CDR3 contains 15 residues. The junction had 2 bases not matched to a gene; V was cut back by 0 bases and J by 0 bases. The CDR3 loop is CASSPPGGSSYEQYF. As DNA, the CDR3 is TGTGCCAGCTCACCACCCGGGGGGAGCTCCTACGAGCAGTACTTC.

This rearrangement joins TRBV18 to TRBJ2-1; 11 nucleotides match TRBD2. J was trimmed by 5 bases and V by 0 bases; bases with no gene match: 3. This CDR3 region has 16 residues. Germline assignment: CDR1 KGHSH and CDR2 LQKENI. The CDR3 loop is CASSPPETSGNNEQFF. As DNA, the CDR3 is TGTGCCAGCTCACCACCGGAGACTAGCGGGAACAATGAGCAGTTCTTC.

V and J are TRBV7-9 and TRBJ2-3, with 9 bases that match TRBD2. V was clipped by 11 bases and J by 0 bases; unmatched bases: 9. CDR3 size: 15 residues. Germline V lookup: CDR1 SEHNR, CDR2 FQNEAQ (reference sequence). CDR3 nucleotides: TGTGCCGTCACGGTAGCGGGGGTTAGCACAGATACGCAGTATTTT. Its translation: CAVTVAGVSTDTQYF.

The chain has TRBV5-1 and TRBJ2-2; possible D gene TRBD2, 5 bases. Germline V lookup: CDR1 SGHRS, CDR2 YFSETQ. This CDR3 is built from 16 residues. V was pared by 1 base and J by 4 bases, with 14 bases between. As DNA, the CDR3 is TGCGCCAGCAGCTTGTTGGCTAGCACGTCCACCGGGGAGCTGTTTTTT. Translation: CASSLLASTSTGELFF.

This clone was recorded a few times. An end of the junction does not agree with germline; a read error may underlie this. The chain recombines TRBV7-9 with TRBJ2-7; no reliable D call. Germline V gives CDR1 SEHNR, CDR2 FQNEAQ (reference sequence). This CDR3 region has 11 residues. The CDR3 DNA is TGTTCCAGCAGTCAAACCTACGAGCAGTACTTC. This translates into CSSSQTYEQYF.

The V gene is TRBV9, the J gene TRBJ1-2; possibly TRBD1 for D (6 bases). V dropped 4 bases and J dropped 4 bases, with 32 bases sitting between them. Germline CDR1 SGDLS, CDR2 YYNGEE. The CDR3 contains 20 residues. As DNA, the CDR3 is TGTGCCAGCAGCTTCCCCGCCGGGGGAGGGGGGACGGGAGGTGGCTATGGCTACACCTTC. It is translated as CASSFPAGGGGTGGGYGYTF. The variable domain in full, with the rest retrieved from reference TRBV9 and TRBJ1-2, is DSGVTQTPKHLITATGQRVTLRCSPRSGDLSVYWYQQSLDQGLQFLIQYYNGEERAKGNILERFSAQQFPDLHSELNLSSLELGDSALYFCASSFPAGGGGTGGGYGYTFGSGTRLTVV.